Below, 18 T cell receptor beta chains from the same sample are listed, as sequenced in a study of blood T cell repertoires in COVID-19 (dated by TCRdb to about 2020). Receptors were amplified or captured by the immunoSEQ multiplex PCR assay. Here the immuneACCESS table is served through TCRdb, limited to in-frame sequences with V and J called. Missing clones are a known gap in these copies; in checked studies unresolved V genes cover under half, and the rest lacks a known reason. The table for this sample lists some 100,000 clones; roughly nine tenths of them were counted only once. The ten most abundant clones make up approximately 2% of the sample. Specimen: peripheral blood. These receptor sequences come from a man aged 45 to 65 with active COVID-19.

The table lists this clone with a count of one. This chain connects TRBV24-1 to TRBJ2-5; 8 bases match TRBD2. Germline assignment: CDR1 KGHDR and CDR2 SFDVKD. The CDR3 sequence is 15 residues long. The V segment lost 6 bases and the J segment 2 bases; nucleotides outside the gene matches: 7. CDR3: CATSSGLAGQETQYF. The CDR3 bases are TGTGCCACCAGTTCTGGATTAGCGGGGCAAGAGACCCAGTACTTC.

This chain uses TRBV27 with TRBJ2-1, with a possible D match to TRBD1 (5 bases). The CDR3 consists of 13 residues. The V end was cut by 5 bases, the J end by 9 bases, with 14 bases between. CDR1 is MNHEY and CDR2 is SMNVEV in the germline V gene (reference sequence). CDR3 DNA: TGTGCCAGCAGTCCGGGTCAGGGCGCTGAGCAGTTCTTC. Amino acid sequence: CASSPGQGAEQFF.

The chain joins TRBV5-1 to TRBJ2-2; 12 bases are a match to TRBD1. The germline CDR1 and CDR2 sequences are SGHRS and YFSETQ. This CDR3 region has 16 residues. V dropped 1 base and J dropped 9; count of bases not matched to a gene: 7. The CDR3 here is CASSLSGTGGLRELFF. The DNA for the CDR3 is TGCGCCAGCAGCTTGTCCGGGACAGGGGGCTTGAGGGAGCTGTTTTTT.

This clone has just one count. This chain joins TRBV27 and TRBJ2-5; 9 bases map to TRBD1. From germline, CDR1 is MNHEY and CDR2 SMNVEV (reference sequence). This CDR3 region has 17 residues. V trimming: 5 bases; J trimming: 2 bases; junction bases outside the gene matches: 12. The CDR3 nucleotides are TGTGCCAGCAGTCAAGGCAACAGGGGGCCCTTACAAGAGACCCAGTACTTC. Translating gives CASSQGNRGPLQETQYF.

About this clone: The same CDR3 also results from other DNA sequences found in this sample. The chain recombines TRBV6-5 with TRBJ1-1, with D maybe TRBD1 (5 bases). This CDR3 spans 15 amino acids. Germline V gene data show CDR1 as MNHEY and CDR2 as SVGAGI. The V end was cut by 0 bases, the J end by 0 bases, with 8 bases between. CDR3 bases: TGTGCCAGCAGTTACTCGGGGGGTCTGAACACTGAAGCTTTCTTT. Its translation: CASSYSGGLNTEAFF.

This clone appeared a single time. This chain links TRBV5-6 with TRBJ1-4, with 9 bases aligning to TRBD1. V gave up 1 base and J gave up 5 bases; unmatched junction bases: 6. This CDR3 comprises 16 residues. The germline gives CDR1 SGHDT, CDR2 YYEEEE. In DNA, the CDR3 is TGTGCCAGCAGCTTGCCCGGGACAGGGAAGAATGAAAAACTGTTTTTT. It codes for CASSLPGTGKNEKLFF.

The chain carries TRBV7-9 and TRBJ2-2; TRBD1 agrees at 9 bases. CDR3 length: 14 residues. The junction had 9 bases not matched to a gene; V was cut back by 0 bases and J by 16 bases. Looked up from germline, CDR1 is SEHNR and CDR2 is FQNEAQ (reference sequence). The CDR3 is CASSLARVVTGGFF. For the CDR3, the DNA is TGTGCCAGCAGCTTAGCGCGGGTAGTGACAGGGGGGTTTTTT.

This clone was seen just once. The rearrangement joins TRBV19 to TRBJ1-2; the D is unclear. The CDR3 length is 14 residues. Germline V gene sequence: CDR1 LNHDA, CDR2 SQIVND (reference sequence). V was shortened by 5 bases and J by 2 bases, with 12 bases between the two germline ends. CDR3 nucleotides: TGTGCCAGTAGTCGGGGAGGGTCGAACTATGGCTACACCTTC. Protein sequence: CASSRGGSNYGYTF.

The V and J genes are TRBV11-3 and TRBJ2-1; perhaps TRBD1 as D (6 bases). This CDR3 is 17 amino acids long. Trimming shortened V by 0 bases and J by 2 bases, and 14 bases separated the two germline ends. Germline-derived CDR1 and CDR2 are SGHNT and YENEEA. The CDR3 is CASSLDGTGTTYNEQFF. The CDR3, as DNA: TGTGCCAGCAGCTTAGATGGGACCGGGACAACCTACAATGAGCAGTTCTTC.

The rearrangement links TRBV24-1 to TRBJ2-3; the D is unclear. CDR1 is KGHDR, CDR2 SFDVKD, per germline. CDR3 size: 16 residues. The V gene lost 4 bases and the J gene lost 5 bases, with 18 bases spanning the gap. CDR3 loop: CATSDPGSVYEDTQYF. The CDR3 DNA is TGTGCCACCAGTGACCCCGGGTCCGTTTATGAAGATACGCAGTATTTT.

The chain combines TRBV5-8 with TRBJ1-5, with 7 bases fitting TRBD1. The CDR3 loop spans 17 amino acids. In germline, CDR1 is SGHTS, CDR2 YDEGEE. The V segment lost 2 bases and the J segment 1 base; nucleotides outside the gene matches: 9. CDR3 DNA sequence: TGTGCCAGCAGCTTACTGACAGGGTTTGAGAGCAATCAGCCCCAGCATTTT. This gives the protein CASSLLTGFESNQPQHF.

The chain links TRBV18 to TRBJ2-5; D gene unclear. CDR3 length: 14 residues. The germline V gene encodes CDR1 KGHSH and CDR2 LQKENI. Between the trimmed V and J ends, which lost 0 bases and 1 base, there was a span of 6 bases. The CDR3 sequence is CASSPPSFQETQYF. DNA of the CDR3: TGTGCCAGCTCACCACCATCATTCCAAGAGACCCAGTACTTC.

The rearrangement joins TRBV18 to TRBJ2-3, with a tentative D call TRBD2 (5 bases). Germline V gene data show CDR1 as KGHSH and CDR2 as LQKENI. Trimming stripped 1 base from V and 1 base from J, with 12 bases between. This CDR3 spans 16 amino acids. This CDR3 is CASSPRPSTGTDTQYF. DNA for the CDR3: TGTGCCAGCTCACCACGGCCTAGCACGGGCACAGATACGCAGTATTTT.

The chain links TRBV5-1 to TRBJ2-3; TRBD1 might be the D (6 bases). The CDR3 contains 14 residues. Trimming pared 5 bases from V and 1 base from J, leaving 11 bases between. Germline CDR1 reads SGHRS; CDR2 reads YFSETQ. CDR3 in amino acids: CASSPGARTDTQYF. The DNA of the CDR3 is TGCGCCAGCAGTCCAGGGGCCCGCACAGATACGCAGTATTTT. Drawing the rest from reference TRBV5-1 and TRBJ2-3, the complete variable domain is KAGVTQTPRYLIKTRGQQVTLSCSPISGHRSVSWYQQTPGQGLQFLFEYFSETQRNKGNFPGRFSGRQFSNSRSEMNVSTLELGDSALYLCASSPGARTDTQYFGPGTRLTVL.

The chain couples TRBV6-5 to TRBJ2-7, with a possible D match to TRBD1 (5 bases). CDR3 length: 13 residues. Trimming left V 8 bases short and J 4 bases short, with 15 bases between. Per the germline V gene, CDR1 is MNHEY and CDR2 is SVGAGI. This chain's CDR3 is CASRLDTTYEQYF. Here the CDR3 DNA reads TGTGCCAGCCGCCTGGACACGACGTACGAGCAGTACTTC.

The V gene is TRBV10-2, the J gene TRBJ2-5; D perhaps matches TRBD1 (5 bases). In germline, CDR1 is WSHSY, CDR2 SAAADI. CDR3 length equals 14 residues. The V and J ends lost 2 bases and 3 bases respectively, with 10 bases between them. The CDR3 spells CASSEMGREETQYF. CDR3 nucleotides: TGCGCCAGCAGTGAGATGGGCAGGGAAGAGACCCAGTACTTC.

This clone was observed once. This sequence joins TRBV5-1 and TRBJ2-1, with 12 nucleotides matching TRBD2. The length of the CDR3 is 15 residues. CDR1 and CDR2 (germline): SGHRS, YFSETQ. J was trimmed by 6 bases and V by 1 base; bases with no gene match: 2. CDR3 sequence: CASSLTSGRSNEQFF. The DNA of the CDR3 is TGCGCCAGCAGCTTGACTAGCGGGAGGAGCAATGAGCAGTTCTTC.

The CDR3 sequence: CASSNHNLGQLNTEAFF. As DNA, the CDR3 is TGTGCCAGCAGCAATCACAATTTGGGACAGCTGAACACTGAAGCTTTCTTT. V is TRBV21-1 and J is TRBJ1-1; the DNA was not compared with TRBD1, the D call given in the table. TRBV21-1 is reported as a pseudogene. The CDR3 loop spans 17 amino acids.